These T cell receptor beta chains were read from a single sample in a study of shared T cell receptors in the human thymus. Clones were sequenced by immunoSEQ multiplex PCR, and TCRdb holds only the in-frame ones, with some missing. The profile covers more than 550,000 clones, with over 75% appearing a single time and 0.0094% taken by the ten largest. In addition, the sample was reused for a study of human thymus T cells.

Sequences were obtained from thymocytes. These receptors originate from a boy younger than two with a congenital heart defect. The CDR3 runs from the conserved cysteine through the conserved F or W. D genes are given only for firm matches. Clone size appears in some rows only: once, few, many, or a class for an expanded clone.

v_call	j_call	d_call	clone_size	cdr3_nt	cdr3_aa
TRBV11-2	TRBJ1-1	NA	NA	TGTGCCAGCAGCTTAGGTCGGGGAGATCTTTCGGGGACTGAAGCTTTCTTT	CASSLGRGDLSGTEAFF
TRBV6-5	TRBJ2-3	NA	NA	TGTGCCAGCAGTTATAGCGGCCACACAGATACGCAGTATTTT	CASSYSGHTDTQYF
TRBV6-5	TRBJ2-5	NA	NA	TGTGCCAGCAGTTACTCCCCCTCTAGTAACCAGTACTTC	CASSYSPSSNQYF
TRBV5-1	TRBJ1-2	TRBD1	once	TGCGCCACCACCCAGTCTTCCGGACAGGGATATGGCTACACCTTC	CATTQSSGQGYGYTF
TRBV9	TRBJ1-6	NA	NA	TGTGCCAGCAGCTCCCACGGGGGATTTAATTCACCCCTCCACTTT	CASSSHGGFNSPLHF
TRBV19	TRBJ1-1	NA	NA	TGTGCCAGTAGTAAGGGGAGGCACACTGAAGCTTTCTTT	CASSKGRHTEAFF
TRBV7-2	TRBJ2-7	TRBD1	NA	TGTGCCAGCAGCTCGCGGACAGGGACCGACGAGCAGTACTTC	CASSSRTGTDEQYF
TRBV28	TRBJ1-3	NA	NA	TGTGCCAGCAGACCTTCGGACAGCCTATTCTCTGGAAACACCATATATTTT	CASRPSDSLFSGNTIYF
TRBV28	TRBJ1-1	TRBD1	NA	TGTGCCAGCAGCCGAAAGGCAGGGGGGCAATGGATGAACACTGAAGCTTTCTTT	CASSRKAGGQWMNTEAFF
TRBV5-5	TRBJ2-5	TRBD2	NA	TGTGCCAGCAGCTTGGGGACTAGGGAGCAGTACTTC	CASSLGTREQYF
TRBV5-1	TRBJ2-5	TRBD2	NA	TGCGCCAGCAGTAGACTAGCGGGAGAGACCCAGTACTTC	CASSRLAGETQYF
TRBV9	TRBJ1-6	TRBD1	NA	TGTGCCAGCAGCCTGGGACAGACTAATTCACCCCTCCACTTT	CASSLGQTNSPLHF
TRBV11-2	TRBJ1-3	NA	NA	TGTGCCAGCAGCCCTCAGACAGACTCCTCTGGAAACACCATATATTTT	CASSPQTDSSGNTIYF
TRBV28	TRBJ2-2	NA	NA	TGTGCCAGCACCCCGGGCAGGGAAGGCACCGGGGAGCTGTTTTTT	CASTPGREGTGELFF
TRBV27	TRBJ2-1	TRBD2	NA	TGTGCCAGCAGACGTATAGCGGGGGGATACAATGAGCAGTTCTTC	CASRRIAGGYNEQFF
TRBV6-5	TRBJ2-2	NA	few	TGTGCCAGCAGTTATGGCGGAGACACCGGGGAGCTGTTTTTT	CASSYGGDTGELFF
TRBV9	TRBJ2-1	NA	NA	TGTGCCAGCAGCGTTCAGGGGCGCCTGGGTGAGCAGTTCTTC	CASSVQGRLGEQFF
TRBV5-1	TRBJ1-5	NA	NA	TGCGCCAGCAGCTTGAGGCAGGGCAGGGATCAGCCCCAGCATTTT	CASSLRQGRDQPQHF
TRBV27	TRBJ2-5	TRBD2	few	TGTGCCAGCAGTTCTAGCGGGGGAGAGACCCAGTACTTC	CASSSSGGETQYF
TRBV30	TRBJ1-2	NA	few	TGTGCCTGGAGTGTTGCGGAGACAGAGACTTATGGCTACACCTTC	CAWSVAETETYGYTF
TRBV13	TRBJ2-7	TRBD1	NA	TGTGCCAGCAGACAAGGACAGGGGGCTACCTACGAGCAGTACTTC	CASRQGQGATYEQYF
TRBV6-5	TRBJ2-7	TRBD2	NA	TGTGCCAGCAAAGGGACTAGGGGACACGAGCAGTACTTC	CASKGTRGHEQYF
TRBV11-2	TRBJ2-1	NA	NA	TGTGCCAGCAGCTTAGGCGGTTTTAGCGGAGTACCCGCCTACAATGAGCAGTTCTTC	CASSLGGFSGVPAYNEQFF
TRBV7-2	TRBJ1-1	NA	NA	TGTGCCAGCAGCTTAGCGCCAGGGTCCGGCACTGAAGCTTTCTTT	CASSLAPGSGTEAFF
TRBV30	TRBJ2-5	TRBD2	NA	TGTGCCTGGAGTAACCCTACTAGCGGGAGGGGAGAGACCCAGTACTTC	CAWSNPTSGRGETQYF
TRBV7-2	TRBJ2-7	TRBD1	few	TGTGCCAGCAGGAGTCAAACGGGACAGGGAAACGAGCAGTACTTC	CASRSQTGQGNEQYF
TRBV12-5	TRBJ2-1	TRBD2	once	TGTGCTAGTGGTTTAAAGCGGGAGGGAATCTACAATGAGCAGTTCTTC	CASGLKREGIYNEQFF
TRBV28	TRBJ2-1	NA	few	TGTGCCAGCAGTTGTCATACTCCAGGGCCCTCCTACAATGAGCAGTTCTTC	CASSCHTPGPSYNEQFF
TRBV6-4	TRBJ2-1	TRBD1	NA	TGTGCCAGCAGTAAGGTTAGAGGGACAGACAATGAGCAGTTCTTC	CASSKVRGTDNEQFF
TRBV7-7	TRBJ2-2	TRBD1	few	TGTGCTAGCAGCTCGACTCCGGACAGGAAACCCGGGGAGCTGTTTTTT	CASSSTPDRKPGELFF
TRBV18	TRBJ2-3	TRBD2	NA	TGTGCCAGCTCACCACCTCGGGAGGGATCAGATACGCAGTATTTT	CASSPPREGSDTQYF
TRBV4-2	TRBJ2-2	TRBD2	few	TGTGCCAGCAGAATCTGGTCTAGCGGGCCCCCTTCGTTTTCCGGGGAGCTGTTTTTT	CASRIWSSGPPSFSGELFF
TRBV2	TRBJ1-3	NA	NA	TGTGCCAGCAGTCACAGGGCTAGCTCTGGAAACACCATATATTTT	CASSHRASSGNTIYF
TRBV4-1	TRBJ1-2	NA	NA	TGCGCCAGCAGCCAAGATCTGAGGTGGACAGTCTATGGCTACACCTTC	CASSQDLRWTVYGYTF
TRBV2	TRBJ2-3	TRBD1	once	TGTGCCAGCAGTTGGGTAAGGGGGCGGGTGAATAGCACAGATACGCAGTATTTT	CASSWVRGRVNSTDTQYF
TRBV6-1	TRBJ2-3	TRBD2	NA	TGTGCCAGCAGTGATCCCGCGGGGGGGATTAGGGGCACAGATACGCAGTATTTT	CASSDPAGGIRGTDTQYF
TRBV6-4	TRBJ1-6	NA	NA	TGTGCCAGCAGTGACTCTCGCGGTTCACCCCTCCACTTT	CASSDSRGSPLHF
TRBV28	TRBJ1-1	TRBD1	NA	TGTGCCAGCAGTTTATTAGTCGGGGACAGGGCGAACACTGAAGCTTTCTTT	CASSLLVGDRANTEAFF
TRBV14	TRBJ2-1	TRBD2	NA	TGTGCCAGCAGCCAAGAATTCCGGGAGGGCTCCTACAATGAGCAGTTCTTC	CASSQEFREGSYNEQFF
TRBV7-3	TRBJ2-2	TRBD2	NA	TGTGCCAGCAGCCCGACCGCGGGGGGCGAAAACACCGGGGAGCTGTTTTTT	CASSPTAGGENTGELFF
TRBV28	TRBJ2-1	TRBD2	NA	TGTGCCAGCAGTCACCGGGGACTAGCGGGAGTTCCCCCGTTCTTC	CASSHRGLAGVPPFF
TRBV14	TRBJ2-1	TRBD2	NA	TGTGCCAGCAGCCTAGAGGGACTAGCGATTATCTTC	CASSLEGLAIIF
TRBV4-2	TRBJ1-1	NA	NA	TGTGCCAGCAGCCCCAGGGGTACTGAAGCTTTCTTT	CASSPRGTEAFF
TRBV29-1	TRBJ2-2	TRBD1	NA	TGCAGCGTTGATAGGACAGGGGTCGGGGGGGAGCTGTTTTTT	CSVDRTGVGGELFF
TRBV4-3	TRBJ1-2	NA	NA	TGCGCCAGCAGCCAAGAAGCAACCAACGATGGCTACACCTTC	CASSQEATNDGYTF
TRBV2	TRBJ2-4	NA	once	TGTGCCAGCAGTGTGGGACGGGGGAGAAACATTCAGTACTTC	CASSVGRGRNIQYF
TRBV15	TRBJ2-1	TRBD2	NA	TGTGCCACCAGCAGAGAGGACAGCGGGGGCTACAATGAGCAGTTCTTC	CATSREDSGGYNEQFF
TRBV2	TRBJ1-4	TRBD1	NA	TGTGCCAGCGTAGGCTGGGTCCGGGACAGAAATGAAAAACTGTTTTTT	CASVGWVRDRNEKLFF
TRBV19	TRBJ1-5	TRBD1	NA	TGTGCCAGTTGGCCTGGGACAGCCCACTCTATTTTCAATCAGCCCCAGCATTTT	CASWPGTAHSIFNQPQHF
TRBV4-3	TRBJ2-1	TRBD2	NA	TGCGCCAGCAGCCACGACACCGGGACTAGCGGCTACAATGAGCAGTTCTTC	CASSHDTGTSGYNEQFF